This T cell receptor (beta chain) was identified in a study of regulatory T cells in long-lasting Graves disease. The length of the CDR3 is 14 residues. Germline CDR1 SGHDT, CDR2 YYEEEE. V was pared by 1 base and J by 2 bases, with 10 bases between. Combining iRepertoire HTBI primers with Arm-PCR of CDR3 regions, the authors built TCR beta libraries. TCRdb processed the multiplex PCR reads anew with MiXCR; each CDR3 protein has one entry. Of hundreds of thousands of distinct CDR3 sequences in the sample, around 17% are singletons; the top ten hold about 18%. Documented time point: newly diagnosed GD, antithyroid drugs for less than 3 months. PBMC-derived RNA was used for the TCR library. Notes on this clonotype: As yet, its antigen is unknown.

Study-level findings and limits: TRBV28, TRBJ1-2 and TRBJ2-5 were favored in persistent disease. Limited samples may have lowered accuracy.

This same sample was also taken into another study, of T cells in Graves' hyperthyroidism and ophthalmopathy. As that report states: Using the HTBI primer set, a first-round RT-PCR was run on the TCR CDR3.

The sequences come from peripheral blood mononuclear cells (PBMCs), collected at new diagnosis, from a patient treated with antithyroid drugs. The TCR comes from a woman in her twenties or thirties with Graves disease. V gene TRBV5-6 combines with J gene TRBJ2-7, with D hard to call. The chain's CDR3 is CASSLWQRPYEQYF. In DNA, the CDR3 is TGTGCCAGCAGCTTGTGGCAGCGTCCCTACGAGCAGTACTTC.